This T cell receptor (beta chain) was recovered during a study of T cell changes during pregnancy in multiple sclerosis. Data came from immunoSEQ multiplex PCR; TCRdb stores just in-frame clones and leaves some out. The table has 90,000 to 95,000 clones, 90% to 95% seen once. The CDR3 runs 14 residues. V gave up 4 bases and J gave up 4 bases; unmatched junction bases: 6. CDR1 is SGHDT, CDR2 YYEEEE, per germline. This specimen consisted of peripheral blood, obtained in the third trimester of pregnancy. This chain uses TRBV5-6 with TRBJ1-1; 8 nucleotides align to TRBD1. The source of this sequence is a female donor with multiple sclerosis, enrolled in a pregnancy study. CDR3: CASSPGQVVTEAFF. CDR3 DNA: TGTGCCAGCAGCCCGGGACAGGTGGTCACTGAAGCTTTCTTT. The whole variable domain, remainder taken from reference TRBV5-6 and TRBJ1-1, is DAGVTQSPTHLIKTRGQQVTLRCSPKSGHDTVSWYQQALGQGPQFIFQYYEEEERQRGNFPDRFSGHQFPNYSSELNVNALLLGDSALYLCASSPGQVVTEAFFGQGTRLTVV.